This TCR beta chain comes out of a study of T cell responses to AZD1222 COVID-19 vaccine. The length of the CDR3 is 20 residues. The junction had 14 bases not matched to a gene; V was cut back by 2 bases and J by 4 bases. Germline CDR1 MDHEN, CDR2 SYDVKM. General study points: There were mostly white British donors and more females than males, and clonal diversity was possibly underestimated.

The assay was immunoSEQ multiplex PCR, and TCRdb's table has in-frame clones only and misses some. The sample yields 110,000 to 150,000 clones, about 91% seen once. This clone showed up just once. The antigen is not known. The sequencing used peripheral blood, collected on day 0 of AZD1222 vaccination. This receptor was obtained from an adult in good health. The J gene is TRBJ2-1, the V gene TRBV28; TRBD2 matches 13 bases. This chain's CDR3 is CASSLGLAGDPQLKYNEQFF. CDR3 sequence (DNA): TGTGCCAGCAGTTTAGGACTAGCGGGGGACCCTCAATTAAAATACAATGAGCAGTTCTTC.